The clone carrying this TCR beta chain came up a few times. Its antigen is as yet unknown. The sample belongs to a study of beta chain features in type 1 diabetes. Overall study: Regarding age, gender and cell yields, patients proved similar to healthy donors.

Study findings and constraints: All four CD4+ subsets of Type 1 diabetes patients contained TCRB CDR3s that were moderately but significantly shorter. Reduced insertions and increased deletions marked VDJ junctions in type 1 diabetes patients.

The whole isolated RNA underwent reverse transcription, so sequencing captured expressed TCRB transcripts. Here immunoSEQ multiplex PCR was the method, and the copy in TCRdb shows in-frame clones only, minus some. Here the sample spans a few hundred thousand clones, around 14% being singletons. Trimming took off 4 bases at V and 6 bases at J, with 13 bases between the two ends. Germline CDR1 GTSNPN, CDR2 SVGIG (reference sequence). The CDR3 covers 14 residues. Sample: naive CD4+ T cells from blood. The rearrangement uses TRBV30 and TRBJ1-6; TRBD1 might be the D (6 bases). The sequence was obtained from a man under 40 with type 1 diabetes. CDR3 sequence reads: CAWNIDRSNSPLHF. The DNA of the CDR3 is TGTGCCTGGAACATAGACAGGAGTAATTCACCCCTCCACTTT.